The present TCR beta chain was sequenced within a study of post-analysis software for immune sequencing data. Unique molecular identifiers featured in each of the TCR beta cDNA libraries. The yield from roughly 1 to 10 million T cells was around 500,000 cDNA molecules in total. TCRdb called the PCR reads again in MiXCR, with one record for every CDR3 protein. The data show approximately 690,000 distinct CDR3 sequences, approximately 59% seen once. The TCR sequence derives from a girl aged 2 to 10 with multiple sclerosis. Material: blood.

The CDR3 DNA follows: TGTGCTAGTGCCCTACTAGTTTCCTACGAGCAGTACTTC. This translates into CASALLVSYEQYF. The rearrangement links TRBV12-5 to TRBJ2-7; D is possibly TRBD2 (5 bases). V shed 7 bases and J shed 1 base, with 11 bases lying between them. The germline CDR1 and CDR2 sequences are LGHNT and FRNRAP. The CDR3 is made up of 13 amino acids. Combining the CDR3 with reference TRBV12-5 and TRBJ2-7 gives the whole variable domain DARVTQTPRHKVTEMGQEVTMRCQPILGHNTVFWYRQTMMQGLELLAYFRNRAPLDDSGMPKDRFSAEMPDATLATLKIQPSEPRDSAVYFCASALLVSYEQYFGPGTRLTVT.